Below, 24 T cell receptor beta chains from the same sample are listed, as sequenced in a study of cytomegalovirus exposure and HLA in healthy donors. Primers: 60 Vbeta forward and 13 Jbeta reverse. Clones were read by immunoSEQ multiplex PCR, and TCRdb kept only the in-frame ones, dropping some. The table lists more than 95,000 clones, under 90% of them singletons, with roughly 3.5% in the top ten. The source material was PBMCs. The receptors originated from a woman between 40 and 55 years old in good health and CMV-seropositive.

The chain carries TRBV15 and TRBJ1-5, with D maybe TRBD1 (5 bases). Per the germline V gene, CDR1 is LNHNV and CDR2 is YYDKDF (reference sequence). The CDR3 runs to 14 residues. Trimming cost V 1 base and J 6 bases, with 10 bases left between them. CDR3 sequence (DNA): TGTGCCACCAGCAGAGTGGGGGGGGTTCAGCCCCAGCATTTT. Its translation is CATSRVGGVQPQHF.

This clone was observed a single time. The CDR3 protein is CASSLDSREYNEQFF. The CDR3 bases are TGCGCCAGCAGCTTGGATTCGCGGGAGTACAATGAGCAGTTCTTC. The chain combines TRBV5-1 with TRBJ2-1; 7 bases fit TRBD2. The CDR3 is made up of 15 amino acids. With V trimmed by 0 bases and J by 4 bases, 4 bases remained unmatched. Germline lookup yields CDR1 SGHRS and CDR2 YFSETQ.

The V gene is TRBV11-2, the J gene TRBJ2-1, with TRBD1 matching 10 bases. In germline, CDR1 is SGHAT, CDR2 FQNNGV. Trimming cost V 5 bases and J 16 bases; bases outside gene matches: 5. The CDR3 has 11 residues. The CDR3, as DNA: TGTGCCAGCAGCCCGGACAGGGGGGTATTCTTC. This gives the protein CASSPDRGVFF.

The V and J genes are TRBV19 and TRBJ1-5; tentative D call: TRBD1 (6 bases). Germline V CDR1 and CDR2: LNHDA, SQIVND (reference sequence). V dropped 0 bases and J dropped 0 bases, with 18 bases sitting between them. There are 19 residues in the CDR3. CDR3 residues: CASSIELGQGHDSNQPQHF. The DNA of the CDR3 is TGTGCCAGTAGTATAGAACTGGGACAAGGACACGATAGCAATCAGCCCCAGCATTTT.

The chain uses TRBV19 and TRBJ2-1, with 9 bases fitting TRBD1. CDR1 and CDR2 from the germline V gene are LNHDA and SQIVND (reference sequence). The CDR3 has 17 amino acids. The trim removed 6 bases at V and 0 bases at J, leaving 9 bases unmatched. CDR3 nucleotides: TGTGCCAGTAGCCCCTTCCAGGGACAGGGCTCCTACAATGAGCAGTTCTTC. Protein product: CASSPFQGQGSYNEQFF. Filled out from reference TRBV19 and TRBJ2-1, the complete variable domain reads DGGITQSPKYLFRKEGQNVTLSCEQNLNHDAMYWYRQDPGQGLRLIYYSQIVNDFQKGDIAEGYSVSREKKESFPLTVTSAQKNPTAFYLCASSPFQGQGSYNEQFFGPGTRLTVL.

The chain recombines TRBV28 with TRBJ2-1, with 8 bases matching TRBD2. V dropped 7 bases and J dropped 10; count of bases not matched to a gene: 9. Looked up from germline, CDR1 is MDHEN and CDR2 is SYDVKM. The CDR3 consists of 13 residues. CDR3 loop: CASNPGSGNEQFF. CDR3 sequence (DNA): TGTGCCAGCAACCCGGGTAGCGGGAACGAGCAGTTCTTC. Using reference TRBV28 and TRBJ2-1 for the parts outside the CDR3, the full variable domain is DVKVTQSSRYLVKRTGEKVFLECVQDMDHENMFWYRQDPGLGLRLIYFSYDVKMKEKGDIPEGYSVSREKKERFSLILESASTNQTSMYLCASNPGSGNEQFFGPGTRLTVL.

The CDR3 loop is CASSFQRDQRNNEQFF. The CDR3 DNA is TGTGCCAGCAGCTTCCAGCGGGACCAAAGAAACAATGAGCAGTTCTTC. The chain couples TRBV9 to TRBJ2-1, with 7 bases identical to TRBD2. V was pared by 4 bases and J by 5 bases, with 12 bases of the junction left unmatched. Per germline, CDR1 SGDLS and CDR2 YYNGEE. The CDR3 runs 16 residues.

This clone appeared a few times. The rearrangement links TRBV5-8 to TRBJ2-7; D uncertain. Deletions cut 0 bases from V and 1 base from J, with 8 bases between. CDR1 SGHTS and CDR2 YDEGEE come from the germline V gene. This CDR3 contains 14 residues. The CDR3 region is CASSLVGFSYEQYF. The CDR3 DNA reads as TGTGCCAGCAGCTTGGTGGGCTTTTCCTACGAGCAGTACTTC.

Here the CDR3 DNA reads TGTGCCAGCATCCCTAGCGGGAGGGCCCCCCAAGAGACCCAGTACTTC. Protein sequence: CASIPSGRAPQETQYF. This rearrangement joins TRBV7-2 to TRBJ2-5, with 12 bases that match TRBD2. Germline V CDR1 and CDR2: SGHTA, FQGNSA. There are 16 residues in the CDR3. Unmatched junction bases numbered 7, after V lost 7 bases and J lost 1 base.

The chain has TRBV7-9 and TRBJ2-2; D may be TRBD2 (6 bases). The CDR3 consists of 15 residues. Germline loops: CDR1 SEHNR, CDR2 FQNEAQ (reference sequence). The germline V and J ends were trimmed by 5 bases and 2 bases, with 12 bases remaining between them. The CDR3 sequence: CASSEGSGNTGELFF. In DNA, the CDR3 is TGTGCCAGCAGCGAAGGTAGCGGTAACACCGGGGAGCTGTTTTTT.

This clone came up once. The chain has TRBV5-1 and TRBJ1-2, with D possibly matching TRBD1 (5 bases). The germline V and J ends were trimmed by 2 bases and 2 bases, with 13 bases remaining between them. The CDR3 extends over 15 amino acids. The germline V gene has CDR1 SGHRS and CDR2 YFSETQ. The DNA of the CDR3 is TGCGCCAGCAGCTTAACAACAGGTTTAAACTATGGCTACACCTTC. Its protein product is CASSLTTGLNYGYTF.

The J gene is TRBJ2-5, the V gene TRBV4-1; 7 bases fit TRBD2. V dropped 3 bases and J dropped 4; count of bases not matched to a gene: 5. Germline CDR1 and CDR2: MGHRA and YSYEKL. This CDR3 region has 14 residues. As DNA, the CDR3 is TGCGCCAGCAGCCAGGGCGGGAGTACAGAGACCCAGTACTTC. Translating gives CASSQGGSTETQYF.

The rearrangement links TRBV7-3 to TRBJ2-1; a possible D gene is TRBD2 (5 bases). The ends were cut back, 2 bases at V and 4 bases at J, with 12 bases in the middle. Germline V gene lookup returns CDR1 SGHTA and CDR2 FQGTGA. CDR3 length: 15 amino acids. The CDR3 is CASSLGIEGYNEQFF. The CDR3 region has the DNA TGTGCCAGCAGCTTAGGGATAGAGGGTTACAATGAGCAGTTCTTC.

This clone was detected once. V and J are TRBV15 and TRBJ2-2; D is possibly TRBD2 (6 bases). Germline V gives CDR1 LNHNV, CDR2 YYDKDF (reference sequence). Trimming cost V 5 bases and J 8 bases, with 18 bases left between them. CDR3 length: 15 amino acids. The DNA for the CDR3 is TGTGCCACCAGCCGGGAGAGGCAGCCGGATGGGGAGCTGTTTTTT. It yields the protein CATSRERQPDGELFF.

Of note for this clone: At one of its ends the junction is not consistent with the germline gene, which may arise from a read error. The chain is built from TRBV5-1 and TRBJ2-1, with 15 bases aligning to TRBD2. Germline V CDR1 and CDR2: SGHRS, YFSETQ. The CDR3 sequence is 16 residues long. The CDR3 DNA is TGCGCCAGCACCTTGGGACTAGCGGGAGGTTACAATGAGCAGTTCTTC. This translates into CASTLGLAGGYNEQFF.

V gene TRBV9 combines with J gene TRBJ2-7, with TRBD2 matching over 11 bases. The germline V gene has CDR1 SGDLS and CDR2 YYNGEE. V dropped 2 bases and J dropped 5; count of bases not matched to a gene: 6. The length of the CDR3 is 15 residues. CDR3 amino acids: CASSVGHSGRDEQYF. CDR3 coding DNA: TGTGCCAGCAGCGTCGGTCATAGCGGGAGGGACGAGCAGTACTTC.

The chain has TRBV18 and TRBJ1-1; 8 positions agree with TRBD1. The V gene's germline CDR1 is KGHSH and CDR2 LQKENI. The V segment lost 3 bases and the J segment 2 bases; nucleotides outside the gene matches: 5. The CDR3 spans 15 residues. Written as DNA, the CDR3 is TGTGCCAGCTCACCCGAAACAGGGGGAAACACTGAAGCTTTCTTT. It yields the protein CASSPETGGNTEAFF. The full variable domain, rest sourced from reference TRBV18 and TRBJ1-1, is NAGVMQNPRHLVRRRGQEARLRCSPMKGHSHVYWYRQLPEEGLKFMVYLQKENIIDESGMPKERFSAEFPKEGPSILRIQQVVRGDSAAYFCASSPETGGNTEAFFGQGTRLTVV.

Written as DNA, the CDR3 is TGTGCCAGCAGTGGACTAGGCTGGAGTTACCAAGAGACCCAGTACTTC. It is translated as CASSGLGWSYQETQYF. The rearrangement joins TRBV6-1 to TRBJ2-5, with D possibly TRBD2 on 6 matching bases. This CDR3 is built from 16 residues. CDR1 is MNHNS and CDR2 is SASEGT in the germline V gene. The ends were cut back, 4 bases at V and 0 bases at J, with 15 bases in the middle.

The genes are TRBV6-5 and TRBJ2-3; D is perhaps TRBD2 (6 bases). There are 16 residues in the CDR3. Germline CDR1 MNHEY, CDR2 SVGAGI. The germline V and J ends were trimmed by 1 base and 4 bases, with 15 bases remaining between them. The CDR3 DNA follows: TGTGCCAGCAGTTACTTTGGGGGGAGGCAATCAGATACGCAGTATTTT. The encoded protein is CASSYFGGRQSDTQYF.

CDR3 DNA: TGTGCCAGCAGTCTAGGGGCGGAGCAAGAGACCCAGTACTTC. Translated: CASSLGAEQETQYF. The rearrangement uses TRBV6-5 and TRBJ2-5, with D maybe TRBD1 (5 bases). Trimming pared 5 bases from V and 2 bases from J, leaving 12 bases between. The CDR3 length is 14 residues. CDR1 is MNHEY and CDR2 is SVGAGI in the germline V gene.

This chain connects TRBV4-1 to TRBJ1-3; 8 positions agree with TRBD1. Germline assignment: CDR1 MGHRA and CDR2 YSYEKL. The CDR3 totals 17 residues. V lost 0 bases and J lost 2; bases outside the gene matches: 6. CDR3 in amino acids: CASSQDQTGGPGNTIYF. The CDR3 DNA sequence: TGCGCCAGCAGCCAAGACCAAACAGGGGGGCCTGGAAACACCATATATTTT.

V gene TRBV19 combines with J gene TRBJ1-4, with 7 positions matching TRBD1. The CDR3 has 14 amino acids. The germline CDR1 and CDR2 sequences are LNHDA and SQIVND (reference sequence). The V segment lost 11 bases and the J segment 7 bases; nucleotides outside the gene matches: 13. In DNA form, the CDR3 reads TGTGCCTCTCGACTCAGGGGGGACGGTGAAAAACTGTTTTTT. This gives the protein CASRLRGDGEKLFF. The complete variable domain, with remaining parts taken from reference TRBV19 and TRBJ1-4, reads DGGITQSPKYLFRKEGQNVTLSCEQNLNHDAMYWYRQDPGQGLRLIYYSQIVNDFQKGDIAEGYSVSREKKESFPLTVTSAQKNPTAFYLCASRLRGDGEKLFFGSGTQLSVL.

The chain joins TRBV19 to TRBJ1-1; no clear D gene. Looked up from germline, CDR1 is LNHDA and CDR2 is SQIVND (reference sequence). The CDR3 has 13 amino acids. The V end lost 0 bases, the J end lost 4 bases, and 6 bases lay between the germline ends. The CDR3 nucleotides are TGTGCCAGTAGTATAGACCCGGGCACTGAAGCTTTCTTT. Translating gives CASSIDPGTEAFF.

The J gene is TRBJ2-1, the V gene TRBV7-3; 7 nucleotides agree with TRBD1. Germline lookup yields CDR1 SGHTA and CDR2 FQGTGA. The CDR3 consists of 14 residues. Trimming at V came to 2 bases and at J to 6 bases, leaving 4 bases not matched to a gene. In DNA, the CDR3 is TGTGCCAGCAGCTTAGGGGCAGGGGGCAATGAGCAGTTCTTC. Amino acids: CASSLGAGGNEQFF. Full variable domain (remainder filled in from reference TRBV7-3 and TRBJ2-1): GAGVSQTPSNKVTEKGKYVELRCDPISGHTALYWYRQSLGQGPEFLIYFQGTGAADDSGLPNDRFFAVRPEGSVSTLKIQRTERGDSAVYLCASSLGAGGNEQFFGPGTRLTVL.